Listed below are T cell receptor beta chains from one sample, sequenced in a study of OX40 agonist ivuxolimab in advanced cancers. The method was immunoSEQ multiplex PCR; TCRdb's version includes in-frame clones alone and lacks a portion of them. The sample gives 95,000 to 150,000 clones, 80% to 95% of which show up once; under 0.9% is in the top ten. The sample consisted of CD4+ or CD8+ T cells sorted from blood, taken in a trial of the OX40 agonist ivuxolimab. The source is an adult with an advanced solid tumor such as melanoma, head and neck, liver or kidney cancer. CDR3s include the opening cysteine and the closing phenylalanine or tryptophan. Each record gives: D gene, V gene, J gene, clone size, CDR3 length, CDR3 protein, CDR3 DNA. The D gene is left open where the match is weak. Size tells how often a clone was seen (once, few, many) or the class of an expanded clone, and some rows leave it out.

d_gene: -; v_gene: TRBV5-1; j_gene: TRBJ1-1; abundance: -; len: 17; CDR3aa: CASSLFGARAGGTEAFF; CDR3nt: TGCGCCAGCAGCTTGTTTGGAGCCCGGGCAGGAGGGACTGAAGCTTTCTTT
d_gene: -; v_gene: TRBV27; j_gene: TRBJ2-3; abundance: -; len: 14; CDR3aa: CASSLVQGLDTQYF; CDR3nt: TGTGCCAGCAGTTTGGTTCAGGGGCTAGATACGCAGTATTTT
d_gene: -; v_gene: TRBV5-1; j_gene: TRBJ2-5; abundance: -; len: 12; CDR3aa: CASSFGYETQYF; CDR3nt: TGCGCCAGCAGCTTCGGGTATGAGACCCAGTACTTC
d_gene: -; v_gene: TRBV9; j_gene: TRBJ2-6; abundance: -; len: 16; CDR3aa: CASSVSASAGANVLTF; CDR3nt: TGTGCCAGCAGCGTAAGTGCCTCAGCTGGGGCCAACGTCCTGACTTTC
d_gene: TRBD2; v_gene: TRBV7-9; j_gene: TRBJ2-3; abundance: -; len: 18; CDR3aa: CASSLGLAGASHGDTQYF; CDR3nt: TGTGCCAGCAGCTTAGGACTAGCGGGAGCTTCCCACGGAGATACGCAGTATTTT
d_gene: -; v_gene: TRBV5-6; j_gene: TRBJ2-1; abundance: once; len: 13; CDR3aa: CASSFRQSNEQFF; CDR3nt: TGTGCCAGCAGCTTTAGACAGAGCAATGAGCAGTTCTTC
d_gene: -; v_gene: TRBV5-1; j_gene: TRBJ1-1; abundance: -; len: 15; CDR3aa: CASSLAGTRNTEAFF; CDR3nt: TGCGCCAGCAGCTTGGCCGGGACGAGAAACACTGAAGCTTTCTTT
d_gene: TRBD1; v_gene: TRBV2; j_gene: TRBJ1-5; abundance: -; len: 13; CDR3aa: CASMGQRDQPQHF; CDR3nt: TGTGCCAGCATGGGACAGCGAGATCAGCCCCAGCATTTT
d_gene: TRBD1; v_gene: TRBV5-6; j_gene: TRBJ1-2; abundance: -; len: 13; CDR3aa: CASSRDSLGGYTF; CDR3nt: TGTGCCAGCAGCCGGGACAGCCTCGGTGGCTACACCTTC
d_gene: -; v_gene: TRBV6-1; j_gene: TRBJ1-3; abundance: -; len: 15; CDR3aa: CASKASQGNPSTIYF; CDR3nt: TGTGCCAGCAAGGCTTCACAGGGCAATCCGTCCACCATATATTTT
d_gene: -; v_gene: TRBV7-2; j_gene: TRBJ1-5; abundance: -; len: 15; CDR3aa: CASSSGSTSNQPQHF; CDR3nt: TGTGCCAGCAGCTCGGGCAGCACCAGCAATCAGCCCCAGCATTTT
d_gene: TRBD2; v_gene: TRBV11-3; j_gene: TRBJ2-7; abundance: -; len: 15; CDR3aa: CASSSRTSGRVEQYF; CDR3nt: TGTGCCAGCAGCTCAAGGACTAGCGGGAGGGTTGAGCAGTACTTC
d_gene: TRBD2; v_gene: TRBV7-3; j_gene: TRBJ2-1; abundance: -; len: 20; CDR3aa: CASSSRLAGVPLHSYNEQFF; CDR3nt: TGTGCCAGCAGTTCCCGACTAGCGGGAGTCCCGTTACACTCCTACAATGAGCAGTTCTTC
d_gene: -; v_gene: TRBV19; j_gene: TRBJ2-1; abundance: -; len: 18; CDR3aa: CASSIRAGKDYSYNEQFF; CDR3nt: TGTGCCAGTAGTATACGAGCAGGAAAGGACTATTCCTACAATGAGCAGTTCTTC
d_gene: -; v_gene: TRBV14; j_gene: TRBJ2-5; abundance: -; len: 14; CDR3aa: CASSPGVVRETQYF; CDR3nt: TGTGCCAGCAGCCCCGGTGTAGTCAGAGAGACCCAGTACTTC
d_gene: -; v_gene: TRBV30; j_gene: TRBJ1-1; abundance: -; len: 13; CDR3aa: CAWTETVGTEAFF; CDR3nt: TGTGCCTGGACAGAGACAGTCGGGACTGAAGCTTTCTTT